Following are 4 T cell receptor beta chains from one sample sequenced in a study of OX40 agonist ivuxolimab in advanced cancers. Library prep was done by the immunoSEQ multiplex PCR assay. TCRdb took this table from immuneACCESS and kept in-frame rearrangements with V and J called. Such tables lack part of the clones; where checked against another copy, unresolved V genes explain under half of the gap, and the rest is unexplained. The sample includes some 85,000 clones, with about 88% observed a single time. Of the sample, about 0.3% falls within the top ten clones. The sequencing used CD4+ or CD8+ T cells sorted from blood, collected in a trial of the OX40 agonist ivuxolimab. The receptors originated from an adult with an advanced solid tumor such as melanoma, head and neck, liver or kidney cancer.

This chain links TRBV7-3 with TRBJ2-3, with D possibly TRBD2 on 6 matching bases. Per the germline V gene, CDR1 is SGHTA and CDR2 is FQGTGA. V was shortened by 4 bases and J by 2 bases, with 22 bases between the two germline ends. The CDR3 totals 18 residues. DNA of the CDR3: TGTGCCAGCAGCTCCATGGGGGGACCCTTAAAGCCCACAGATACGCAGTATTTT. Its translation: CASSSMGGPLKPTDTQYF.

J is TRBJ2-1 and V is TRBV30; D uncertain. V dropped 0 bases and J dropped 8 bases, with 2 bases sitting between them. This CDR3 is 10 amino acids long. Germline values: CDR1 GTSNPN, CDR2 SVGIG (reference sequence). CDR3 coding DNA: TGTGCCTGGAGTGTTTATGAGCAGTTCTTC. It translates to CAWSVYEQFF.

The chain carries TRBV7-2 and TRBJ2-2; TRBD2 matches 10 bases. The germline CDR1 and CDR2 sequences are SGHTA and FQGNSA. The CDR3 totals 18 residues. V lost 4 bases, J lost 6 bases, and 14 bases stayed unmatched. This CDR3 reads CASSSVVRTSGFPGELFF. Here the CDR3 DNA reads TGTGCCAGCAGCTCCGTCGTTCGGACTAGCGGCTTCCCCGGGGAGCTGTTTTTT.

This rearrangement joins TRBV7-3 to TRBJ1-6; D may be TRBD1 (6 bases). The CDR3 covers 15 residues. Looked up from germline, CDR1 is SGHTA and CDR2 is FQGTGA. Trimming removed 4 bases from V and 6 bases from J, with 13 bases in between. CDR3 DNA sequence: TGTGCCAGCAGCTCGTCGACAGGCCTTAATTCACCCCTCCACTTT. Translation: CASSSSTGLNSPLHF.